These 11 T cell receptor beta chains were sequenced from one sample in a study of ipilimumab plus nivolumab after autologous stem cell transplantation. This table comes from immunoSEQ multiplex PCR, and its TCRdb copy is limited to in-frame clones, with some not included. The profile covers approximately 20,000 clones, with 75% to 85% appearing a single time and roughly a fifth taken by the ten largest. The sample was PBMCs, taken in a trial of ipilimumab plus nivolumab as post-transplant consolidation. The receptors originated from a male donor with diffuse large B-cell lymphoma.

On this clone: A junction end diverges from the germline sequence, so it may reflect a read error. The V gene is TRBV11-3, the J gene TRBJ1-2, with 7 positions matching TRBD1. The CDR3 runs 16 residues. Germline CDR1 is SGHNT and CDR2 is YENEEA. The CDR3 nucleotides read TGTGCCAGCAGCGTAGACAGGGCGGGGATGGACTATGGCTACACCTTC. Its protein is CASSVDRAGMDYGYTF.

The chain has TRBV6-1 and TRBJ1-4, with D tentatively TRBD1 (6 bases). Germline CDR1 is MNHNS and CDR2 is SASEGT. The V end lost 2 bases, the J end lost 2 bases, and 15 bases lay between the germline ends. The CDR3 spans 17 residues. CDR3 region: CASSEYGGGHTNEKLFF. CDR3 nucleotides: TGTGCCAGCAGTGAATATGGAGGGGGTCACACTAATGAAAAACTGTTTTTT.

The gene calls are TRBV2 and TRBJ2-7; D not certain. Germline V gene data show CDR1 as SNHLY and CDR2 as FYNNEI. The germline V and J ends were trimmed by 6 bases and 3 bases, with 9 bases remaining between them. This CDR3 is built from 12 residues. The CDR3 region is CASRSDIYEQYF. For the CDR3, the DNA is TGTGCCAGCAGATCCGACATCTACGAGCAGTACTTC. Using reference TRBV2 and TRBJ2-7 for the parts outside the CDR3, the full variable domain is EPEVTQTPSHQVTQMGQEVILRCVPISNHLYFYWYRQILGQKVEFLVSFYNNEISEKSEIFDDQFSVERPDGSNFTLKIRSTKLEDSAMYFCASRSDIYEQYFGPGTRLTVT.

The V gene is TRBV4-1, the J gene TRBJ2-5, with TRBD1 matching 8 bases. Germline-derived CDR1 and CDR2 are MGHRA and YSYEKL. After removal of 4 bases from V and 3 bases from J, the junction contained 4 bases not matched to a gene. The CDR3 runs to 14 residues. The chain's CDR3 is CASSLYRGKETQYF. CDR3 DNA sequence: TGCGCCAGCAGCCTATACAGGGGGAAAGAGACCCAGTACTTC.

In its sample, this clone ranks as medium-sized. The rearrangement joins TRBV19 to TRBJ2-7, with a possible D match to TRBD1 (5 bases). The CDR3 sequence is 14 residues long. CDR1 LNHDA and CDR2 SQIVND come from the germline V gene (reference sequence). The V and J ends lost 0 bases and 3 bases respectively, with 9 bases between them. CDR3 region: CASSIEQGFYEQYF. The CDR3 nucleotides are TGTGCCAGTAGTATAGAGCAGGGTTTCTACGAGCAGTACTTC.

This chain uses TRBV4-1 with TRBJ2-1; D is unclear. V was trimmed by 0 bases and J by 0 bases, leaving 9 bases between them. Germline V gives CDR1 MGHRA, CDR2 YSYEKL. The CDR3 is 16 amino acids. CDR3 coding DNA: TGCGCCAGCAGCCAAGAGGGAAGGAACTCCTACAATGAGCAGTTCTTC. Protein product: CASSQEGRNSYNEQFF.

This clone was found a few times. This chain joins TRBV5-1 and TRBJ2-5, with D perhaps TRBD1 or TRBD2 (6 bases each). V gave up 4 bases and J gave up 4 bases, with 14 bases separating them. This CDR3 spans 14 amino acids. CDR1 is SGHRS and CDR2 is YFSETQ in the germline V gene. CDR3 region: CASSLGGGGETQYF. CDR3 sequence (DNA): TGCGCCAGCAGCCTCGGGGGCGGAGGAGAGACCCAGTACTTC.

This clone has just one count. V usage is TRBV18 and J usage is TRBJ2-7; no definite D call. V lost 3 bases and J lost 4, with 10 bases in between. The CDR3 is 13 amino acids. In germline, CDR1 is KGHSH, CDR2 LQKENI. CDR3 bases: TGTGCCAGCTCACCGGGCATTGAGTACGAGCAGTACTTC. It translates to CASSPGIEYEQYF.

The V gene is TRBV10-3, the J gene TRBJ2-7; 10 bases line up with TRBD2. The germline V gene encodes CDR1 ENHRY and CDR2 SYGVKD. V was clipped by 3 bases and J by 5 bases; unmatched bases: 7. The CDR3 consists of 15 residues. CDR3 sequence reads: CAISDLGLASHEQYF. The CDR3 DNA reads as TGTGCCATCAGTGATCTGGGACTAGCGTCCCACGAGCAGTACTTC.

The genes are TRBV5-1 and TRBJ2-3; no clear D gene. The V end was cut by 4 bases, the J end by 7 bases, with 7 bases between. The germline gives CDR1 SGHRS, CDR2 YFSETQ. The CDR3 consists of 11 residues. The CDR3 protein is CASSESNTQYF. CDR3 bases: TGCGCCAGCAGCGAAAGTAATACGCAGTATTTT.

This clone has just one count. This CDR3 reads CASSPGQRARANYGYTF. For the CDR3, the DNA is TGTGCCAGCAGCCCCGGACAGAGGGCTAGGGCTAACTATGGCTACACCTTC. The J gene is TRBJ1-2, the V gene TRBV7-6, with D perhaps TRBD1 (6 bases). Germline values: CDR1 SGHVS, CDR2 FNYEAQ. There are 17 residues in the CDR3. The ends were cut back, 5 bases at V and 0 bases at J, with 19 bases in the middle.